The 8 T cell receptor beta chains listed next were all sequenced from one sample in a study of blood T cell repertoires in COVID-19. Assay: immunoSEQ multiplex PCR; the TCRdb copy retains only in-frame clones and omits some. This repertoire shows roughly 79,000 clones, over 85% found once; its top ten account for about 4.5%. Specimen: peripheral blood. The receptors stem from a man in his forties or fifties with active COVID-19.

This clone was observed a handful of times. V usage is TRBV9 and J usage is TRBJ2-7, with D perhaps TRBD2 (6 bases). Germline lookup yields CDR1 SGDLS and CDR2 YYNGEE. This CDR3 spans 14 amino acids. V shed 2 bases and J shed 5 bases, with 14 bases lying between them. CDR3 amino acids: CASSVGGAQHEQYF. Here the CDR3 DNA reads TGTGCCAGCAGCGTTGGAGGGGCGCAACACGAGCAGTACTTC.

The CDR3 sequence is CASAVGGPPKTQYF. DNA for the CDR3: TGTGCTAGTGCCGTCGGGGGACCCCCCAAGACCCAGTACTTC. The chain links TRBV12-5 to TRBJ2-5; tentative D call: TRBD2 (6 bases). The length of the CDR3 is 14 residues. V lost 7 bases to trimming and J lost 6 bases, with 18 bases between them. CDR1 and CDR2 from the germline V gene are LGHNT and FRNRAP.

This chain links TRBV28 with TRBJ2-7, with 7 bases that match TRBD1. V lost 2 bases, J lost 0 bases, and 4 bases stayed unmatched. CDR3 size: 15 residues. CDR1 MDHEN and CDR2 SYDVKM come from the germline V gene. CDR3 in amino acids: CASSLTTGSSYEQYF. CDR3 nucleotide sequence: TGTGCCAGCAGTTTAACGACAGGGAGCTCCTACGAGCAGTACTTC.

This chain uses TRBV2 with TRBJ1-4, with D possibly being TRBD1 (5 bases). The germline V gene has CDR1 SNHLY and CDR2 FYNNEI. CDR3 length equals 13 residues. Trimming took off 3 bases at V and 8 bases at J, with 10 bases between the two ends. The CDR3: CASSDGGDEKLFF. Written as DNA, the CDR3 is TGTGCCAGCAGTGATGGAGGGGACGAAAAACTGTTTTTT.

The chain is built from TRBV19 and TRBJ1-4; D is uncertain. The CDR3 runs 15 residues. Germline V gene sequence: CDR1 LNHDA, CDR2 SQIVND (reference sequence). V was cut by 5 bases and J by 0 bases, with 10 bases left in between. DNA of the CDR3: TGTGCCAGTAGTGCTTCAGGTGCAACTAATGAAAAACTGTTTTTT. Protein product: CASSASGATNEKLFF.

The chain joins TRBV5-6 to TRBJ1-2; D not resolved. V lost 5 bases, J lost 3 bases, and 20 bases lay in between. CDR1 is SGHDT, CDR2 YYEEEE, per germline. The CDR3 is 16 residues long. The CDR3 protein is CASSITTAVDDYGYTF. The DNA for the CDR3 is TGTGCCAGCAGTATTACCACAGCCGTAGATGACTATGGCTACACCTTC.

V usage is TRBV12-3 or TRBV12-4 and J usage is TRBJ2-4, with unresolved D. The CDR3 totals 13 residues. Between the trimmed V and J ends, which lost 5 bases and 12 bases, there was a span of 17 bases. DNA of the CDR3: TGTGCCAGCAGTCCCCGCGATCGGGTTGATCAGTACTTC. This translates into CASSPRDRVDQYF.

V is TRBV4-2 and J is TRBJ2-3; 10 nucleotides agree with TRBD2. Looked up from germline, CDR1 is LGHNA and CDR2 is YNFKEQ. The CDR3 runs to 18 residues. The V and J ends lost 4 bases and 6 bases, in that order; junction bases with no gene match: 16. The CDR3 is CASSPRLPSSGSSDTQYF. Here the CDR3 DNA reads TGTGCCAGCAGCCCCCGACTACCTTCTAGCGGGAGTTCCGATACGCAGTATTTT.